This entry concerns a single TCR beta chain. The CDR3 loop spans 14 amino acids. J gave up 8 bases and V 5 bases, and 8 bases lay outside the gene matches. The V gene's germline CDR1 is MNHNY and CDR2 SVGAGI (reference sequence). This sample was included in a study of blood T cells in healthy people across ages. Alongside a J-beta primer mix, a sample-barcoded 5' primer served in a second PCR lasting roughly 6 to 12 cycles. One entry per CDR3 protein, called by TCRdb with MiXCR from the 5' RACE reads. The table includes over a million distinct CDR3 sequences, roughly 40% detected once. The chain employs TRBV6-6 and TRBJ2-3, with 9 positions matching TRBD1. The sample comprised blood. This sequence was found in a woman aged 18-30 years in good health. DNA of the CDR3: TGTGCCAGCAGTCCGGGACAGGGAAAGGGTACGCAGTATTTT. This codes for CASSPGQGKGTQYF.